The clone carrying this T cell receptor (beta chain) was seen at least ten times. Its target is not known. This entry belongs to a study of early T cells in non-severe SARS-CoV-2 infection. Whole-study context: Sequencing of bulk RNA from unsorted whole blood was done, without chain pairing. Study outcomes and limitations: VDJdb-based matching was biased toward anti-spike CD8 responses and missed private and CD4 specificities.

Trimming left V 3 bases short and J 3 bases short, with 11 bases between. Germline lookup yields CDR1 SGHTA and CDR2 FQGNSA. The CDR3 runs to 14 residues. Attachment of unique molecular identifiers was made to individual cDNA molecules. TCRdb passed the 5' RACE reads through MiXCR, listing each CDR3 protein once. The data show tens of thousands of distinct CDR3 sequences, about 5.7% seen once. Sequenced material: whole blood, taken at baseline. The sequence came from an adult who was a healthcare worker with PCR-confirmed SARS-CoV-2 infection or an uninfected control (not recorded which). This chain uses TRBV7-2 with TRBJ1-2; tentatively, D is TRBD1 (5 bases). This CDR3 is CASSLGRSHYGYTF. CDR3 in DNA: TGTGCCAGCAGCTTGGGACGCTCCCACTATGGCTACACCTTC.